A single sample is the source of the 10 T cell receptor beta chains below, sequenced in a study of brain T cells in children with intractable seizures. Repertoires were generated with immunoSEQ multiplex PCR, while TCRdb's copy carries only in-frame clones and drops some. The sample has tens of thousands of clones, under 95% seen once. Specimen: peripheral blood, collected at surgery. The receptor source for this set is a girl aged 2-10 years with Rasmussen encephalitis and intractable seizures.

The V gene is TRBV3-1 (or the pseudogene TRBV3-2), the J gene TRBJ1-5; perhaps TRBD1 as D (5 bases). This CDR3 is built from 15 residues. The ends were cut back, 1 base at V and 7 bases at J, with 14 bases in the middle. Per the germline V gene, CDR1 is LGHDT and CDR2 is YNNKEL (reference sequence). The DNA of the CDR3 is TGTGCCAGCAGCCAAGTTCTGGGGCCGGGACAGCCCCAGCATTTT. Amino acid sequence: CASSQVLGPGQPQHF.

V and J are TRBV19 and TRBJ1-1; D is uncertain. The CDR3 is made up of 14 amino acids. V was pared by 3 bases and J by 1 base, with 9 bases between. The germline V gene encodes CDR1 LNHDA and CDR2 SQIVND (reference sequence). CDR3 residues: CASSIVAGNTEAFF. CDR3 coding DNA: TGTGCCAGTAGTATCGTGGCGGGGAACACTGAAGCTTTCTTT.

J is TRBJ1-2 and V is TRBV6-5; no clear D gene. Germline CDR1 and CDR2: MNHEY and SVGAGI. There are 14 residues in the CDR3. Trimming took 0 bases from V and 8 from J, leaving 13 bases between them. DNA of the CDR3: TGTGCCAGCAGTTACTCTAATCGCGTCGGGGGCTACACCTTC. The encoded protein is CASSYSNRVGGYTF.

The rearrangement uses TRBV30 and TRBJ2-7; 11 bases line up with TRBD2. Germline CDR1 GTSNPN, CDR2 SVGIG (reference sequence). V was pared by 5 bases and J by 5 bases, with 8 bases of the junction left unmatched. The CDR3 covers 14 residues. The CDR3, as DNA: TGTGCCTGGGGGAACAAACTAGCGGGAGACGAGCAGTACTTC. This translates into CAWGNKLAGDEQYF.

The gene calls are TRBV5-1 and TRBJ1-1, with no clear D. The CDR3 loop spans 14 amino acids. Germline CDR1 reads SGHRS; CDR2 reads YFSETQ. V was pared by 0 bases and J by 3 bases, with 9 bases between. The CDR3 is CASSLDTDHTEAFF. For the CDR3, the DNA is TGCGCCAGCAGCTTGGACACGGACCACACTGAAGCTTTCTTT.

The CDR3 nucleotides read TGTGCCAGCAGCCGTAGGGGGGATTACTACGAGCAGTACTTC. Its protein is CASSRRGDYYEQYF. The rearrangement uses TRBV6-5 and TRBJ2-7; the D gene could be TRBD1 or TRBD2 (6 bases each). The CDR3 covers 14 residues. Trimming took off 6 bases at V and 3 bases at J, with 15 bases between the two ends. The germline CDR1 and CDR2 sequences are MNHEY and SVGAGI.

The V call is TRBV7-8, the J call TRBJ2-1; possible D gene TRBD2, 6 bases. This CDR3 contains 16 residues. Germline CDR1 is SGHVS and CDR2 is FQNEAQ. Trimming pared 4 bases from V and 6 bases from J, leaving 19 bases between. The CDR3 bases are TGTGCCAGCAGCTGGCCGACTAGGAAGGGTACCAATGAGCAGTTCTTC. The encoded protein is CASSWPTRKGTNEQFF.

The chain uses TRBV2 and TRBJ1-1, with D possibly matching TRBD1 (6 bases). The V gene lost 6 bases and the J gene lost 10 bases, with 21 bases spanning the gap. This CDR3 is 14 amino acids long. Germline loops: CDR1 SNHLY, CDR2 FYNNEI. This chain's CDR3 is CASRNDRMRGRAFF. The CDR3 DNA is TGTGCCAGCAGGAATGACAGGATGAGGGGGAGAGCTTTCTTT. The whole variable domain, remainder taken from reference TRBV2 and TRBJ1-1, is EPEVTQTPSHQVTQMGQEVILRCVPISNHLYFYWYRQILGQKVEFLVSFYNNEISEKSEIFDDQFSVERPDGSNFTLKIRSTKLEDSAMYFCASRNDRMRGRAFFGQGTRLTVV.

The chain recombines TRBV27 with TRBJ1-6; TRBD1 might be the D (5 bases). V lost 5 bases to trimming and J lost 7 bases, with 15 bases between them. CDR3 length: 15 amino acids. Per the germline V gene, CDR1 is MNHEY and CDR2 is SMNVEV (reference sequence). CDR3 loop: CASSSWGFTNSPLHF. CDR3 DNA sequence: TGTGCCAGCAGTAGCTGGGGGTTTACCAATTCACCCCTCCACTTT.

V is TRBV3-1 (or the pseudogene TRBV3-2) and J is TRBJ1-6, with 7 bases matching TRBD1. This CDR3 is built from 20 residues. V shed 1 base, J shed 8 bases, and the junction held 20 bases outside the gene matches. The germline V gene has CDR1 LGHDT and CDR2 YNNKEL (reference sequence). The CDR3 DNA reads TGTGCCAGCAGCCAAGTTTTTGAGGGGGCGAAACCCGGACAGGATTCACCCCTCCACTTT. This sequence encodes CASSQVFEGAKPGQDSPLHF.